Presented here are 3 T cell receptor beta chains from one specimen sequenced in a study of T cell clones after liver transplantation. Assay used: immunoSEQ multiplex PCR; TCRdb lists only in-frame clones, some missing. The data hold 85,000 to 110,000 clones, with roughly 80% observed a single time. Sequencing was performed on CD4+ T cells from blood, taken about 50 months after liver transplant. All receptors derive from a human patient who received a liver transplant. The T cells may partly be graft donor cells.

This sequence joins TRBV2 and TRBJ2-2; TRBD1 is a possible D gene (5 bases). Germline V CDR1 and CDR2: SNHLY, FYNNEI. CDR3 length equals 16 residues. The ends were cut back, 0 bases at V and 0 bases at J, with 8 bases in the middle. CDR3 coding DNA: TGTGCCAGCAGTGAAGCCGCAGGGTCGAACACCGGGGAGCTGTTTTTT. It is translated as CASSEAAGSNTGELFF.

This clone has just a few counts. This sequence joins TRBV28 and TRBJ1-5, with a weak D call TRBD1 (5 bases). Germline lookup yields CDR1 MDHEN and CDR2 SYDVKM. Trimming shortened V by 7 bases and J by 1 base, and 32 bases separated the two germline ends. The CDR3 is 21 residues long. DNA for the CDR3: TGTGCCAGCATCCCCCCTCACAGGTTTGGTCCCAGGTTTGGGAGCAATCAGCCCCAGCATTTT. Translated: CASIPPHRFGPRFGSNQPQHF.

The V gene is TRBV7-9, the J gene TRBJ2-7; 11 nucleotides agree with TRBD1. Per germline, CDR1 SEHNR and CDR2 FQNEAQ (reference sequence). Losses at the gene ends were 5 bases for V and 1 base for J; bases not matched to a gene: 13. The length of the CDR3 is 18 residues. The DNA of the CDR3 is TGTGCCAGCAGCCCTTCCGGGACAGGGGGTAAATGGTCCTACGAGCAGTACTTC. It codes for CASSPSGTGGKWSYEQYF.